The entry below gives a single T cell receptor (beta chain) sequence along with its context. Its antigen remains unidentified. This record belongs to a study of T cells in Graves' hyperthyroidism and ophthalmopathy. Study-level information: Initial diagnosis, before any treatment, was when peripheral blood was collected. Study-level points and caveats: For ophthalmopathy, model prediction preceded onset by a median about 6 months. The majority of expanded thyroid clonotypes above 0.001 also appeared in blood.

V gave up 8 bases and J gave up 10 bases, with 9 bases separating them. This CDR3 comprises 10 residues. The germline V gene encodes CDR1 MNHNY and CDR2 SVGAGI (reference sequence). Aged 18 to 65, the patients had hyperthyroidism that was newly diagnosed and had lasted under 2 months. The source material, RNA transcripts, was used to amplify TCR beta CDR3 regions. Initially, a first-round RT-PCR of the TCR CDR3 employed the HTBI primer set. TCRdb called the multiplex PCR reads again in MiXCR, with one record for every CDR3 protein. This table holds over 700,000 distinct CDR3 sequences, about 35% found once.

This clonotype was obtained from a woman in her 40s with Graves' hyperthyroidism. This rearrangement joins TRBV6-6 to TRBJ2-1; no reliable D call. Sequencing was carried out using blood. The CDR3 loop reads CASGIREQFF. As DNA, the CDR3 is TGTGCCAGCGGGATCAGGGAGCAGTTCTTC.